A selection of T cell receptor beta chains follows, all from one sample in a study of T-cell reconstitution after alpha-beta-depleted transplantation in children. A single record per CDR3 protein comes from TCRdb applying MiXCR to the PCR reads. The table records some 550,000 distinct CDR3 sequences, roughly 24% of them present only once. Sequencing was performed on PBMCs, mostly from graft donor cells, taken 360 days after TCRalphabeta/CD19-depleted stem cell transplant. These receptors all stem from a boy under three years old who had a stem cell transplant for acute myeloid leukemia, so the T cells may come from the graft donor. Both conserved end residues are part of each CDR3. The order of the fields is D gene, clone size, J gene, V gene, CDR3 protein, CDR3 DNA. A D gene is named only where the DNA matches it firmly. Rows may omit the clone size; those that give it use once, few, many or a size class.

NA	NA	TRBJ1-1	TRBV27	CASSYKTNTEAFF	TGTGCCAGCAGTTACAAGACTAACACTGAAGCTTTCTTT
NA	few	TRBJ2-3	TRBV29-1	CSVEVRGMVAPSGASSTDTQYF	TGCAGCGTTGAAGTAAGGGGGATGGTAGCTCCTTCTGGCGCCTCTAGCACAGATACGCAGTATTTT
NA	few	TRBJ2-2	TRBV24-1	CATSDKAGVDTGELFF	TGTGCCACCAGTGATAAAGCAGGGGTCGACACCGGGGAGCTGTTTTTT
NA	NA	TRBJ2-3	TRBV20-1	CSARPGDTQYF	TGCAGTGCTAGACCGGGAGATACGCAGTATTTT
TRBD1	NA	TRBJ2-5	TRBV7-6	CASSPGQGARTQYF	TGTGCCAGCAGCCCGGGACAGGGGGCCCGGACCCAGTACTTC
TRBD2	NA	TRBJ2-5	TRBV7-7	CASSPRFSGVYQETQYF	TGTGCCAGCAGCCCCCGGTTTAGCGGGGTCTACCAAGAGACCCAGTACTTC
TRBD2	few	TRBJ2-3	TRBV20-1	CSASGLAGGPPSTDTQYF	TGCAGTGCTAGCGGACTCGCGGGGGGACCTCCTAGCACAGATACGCAGTATTTT
TRBD1	NA	TRBJ1-5	TRBV18	CASSRDRVHSNQPQHF	TGTGCCAGCTCACGGGACAGGGTCCATAGCAATCAGCCCCAGCATTTT
TRBD1	NA	TRBJ2-1	TRBV20-1	CSAGQGIYREQFF	TGCAGTGCAGGACAGGGAATTTATAGGGAGCAGTTCTTC
NA	many	TRBJ1-2	TRBV12-3/TRBV12-4	CASSPGLGYGYTF	TGTGCCAGCAGCCCAGGGTTAGGGTATGGCTACACCTTC
NA	NA	TRBJ1-1	TRBV29-1	CSVWKRVRDTEAFF	TGCAGCGTTTGGAAAAGGGTTAGGGACACTGAAGCTTTCTTT
NA	NA	TRBJ1-4	TRBV12-3/TRBV12-4	CASSLQGLAEKLFF	TGTGCCAGCAGTTTGCAGGGTCTGGCTGAAAAACTGTTTTTT
NA	NA	TRBJ2-5	TRBV12-3/TRBV12-4	CASSLLRTETQYF	TGTGCCAGCAGTTTACTGAGAACAGAGACCCAGTACTTC
NA	NA	TRBJ1-1	TRBV5-1	CASRSDGSRNTEAFF	TGCGCCAGCAGATCTGACGGGTCGAGGAACACTGAAGCTTTCTTT